The text below deals with one TCR beta chain. The data belong to a study of blood T cell repertoires in COVID-19. Study overall: The study drew acute and convalescent COVID-19 samples from the United States, Italy and Spain. In each case, the material was cDNA or gDNA derived from T cells, B-cell-depleted T cells, or PBMCs.

V was shortened by 7 bases and J by 3 bases, with 12 bases between the two germline ends. This CDR3 has 14 residues. CDR1 is MDHEN and CDR2 is SYDVKM in the germline V gene. Authors' data handling: Quantification of nucleated cells was approximated via reference gene primer amplification. Sequenced by immunoSEQ multiplex PCR; TCRdb stores in-frame clones only, minus some. That table is the source of V, J and clone size, and D and trimming were worked out from the DNA. The top ten hold about 2.1% of the sample, which has about 260,000 clones, around 87% seen once. The sequence was obtained from a woman aged 50 to 60 with acute or convalescent COVID-19. The J gene is TRBJ1-4, the V gene TRBV28; D unresolved. The material sequenced was peripheral blood. The CDR3 sequence: CASNSPGANEKLFF. CDR3 sequence (DNA): TGTGCCAGCAATAGCCCCGGGGCTAATGAAAAACTGTTTTTT.